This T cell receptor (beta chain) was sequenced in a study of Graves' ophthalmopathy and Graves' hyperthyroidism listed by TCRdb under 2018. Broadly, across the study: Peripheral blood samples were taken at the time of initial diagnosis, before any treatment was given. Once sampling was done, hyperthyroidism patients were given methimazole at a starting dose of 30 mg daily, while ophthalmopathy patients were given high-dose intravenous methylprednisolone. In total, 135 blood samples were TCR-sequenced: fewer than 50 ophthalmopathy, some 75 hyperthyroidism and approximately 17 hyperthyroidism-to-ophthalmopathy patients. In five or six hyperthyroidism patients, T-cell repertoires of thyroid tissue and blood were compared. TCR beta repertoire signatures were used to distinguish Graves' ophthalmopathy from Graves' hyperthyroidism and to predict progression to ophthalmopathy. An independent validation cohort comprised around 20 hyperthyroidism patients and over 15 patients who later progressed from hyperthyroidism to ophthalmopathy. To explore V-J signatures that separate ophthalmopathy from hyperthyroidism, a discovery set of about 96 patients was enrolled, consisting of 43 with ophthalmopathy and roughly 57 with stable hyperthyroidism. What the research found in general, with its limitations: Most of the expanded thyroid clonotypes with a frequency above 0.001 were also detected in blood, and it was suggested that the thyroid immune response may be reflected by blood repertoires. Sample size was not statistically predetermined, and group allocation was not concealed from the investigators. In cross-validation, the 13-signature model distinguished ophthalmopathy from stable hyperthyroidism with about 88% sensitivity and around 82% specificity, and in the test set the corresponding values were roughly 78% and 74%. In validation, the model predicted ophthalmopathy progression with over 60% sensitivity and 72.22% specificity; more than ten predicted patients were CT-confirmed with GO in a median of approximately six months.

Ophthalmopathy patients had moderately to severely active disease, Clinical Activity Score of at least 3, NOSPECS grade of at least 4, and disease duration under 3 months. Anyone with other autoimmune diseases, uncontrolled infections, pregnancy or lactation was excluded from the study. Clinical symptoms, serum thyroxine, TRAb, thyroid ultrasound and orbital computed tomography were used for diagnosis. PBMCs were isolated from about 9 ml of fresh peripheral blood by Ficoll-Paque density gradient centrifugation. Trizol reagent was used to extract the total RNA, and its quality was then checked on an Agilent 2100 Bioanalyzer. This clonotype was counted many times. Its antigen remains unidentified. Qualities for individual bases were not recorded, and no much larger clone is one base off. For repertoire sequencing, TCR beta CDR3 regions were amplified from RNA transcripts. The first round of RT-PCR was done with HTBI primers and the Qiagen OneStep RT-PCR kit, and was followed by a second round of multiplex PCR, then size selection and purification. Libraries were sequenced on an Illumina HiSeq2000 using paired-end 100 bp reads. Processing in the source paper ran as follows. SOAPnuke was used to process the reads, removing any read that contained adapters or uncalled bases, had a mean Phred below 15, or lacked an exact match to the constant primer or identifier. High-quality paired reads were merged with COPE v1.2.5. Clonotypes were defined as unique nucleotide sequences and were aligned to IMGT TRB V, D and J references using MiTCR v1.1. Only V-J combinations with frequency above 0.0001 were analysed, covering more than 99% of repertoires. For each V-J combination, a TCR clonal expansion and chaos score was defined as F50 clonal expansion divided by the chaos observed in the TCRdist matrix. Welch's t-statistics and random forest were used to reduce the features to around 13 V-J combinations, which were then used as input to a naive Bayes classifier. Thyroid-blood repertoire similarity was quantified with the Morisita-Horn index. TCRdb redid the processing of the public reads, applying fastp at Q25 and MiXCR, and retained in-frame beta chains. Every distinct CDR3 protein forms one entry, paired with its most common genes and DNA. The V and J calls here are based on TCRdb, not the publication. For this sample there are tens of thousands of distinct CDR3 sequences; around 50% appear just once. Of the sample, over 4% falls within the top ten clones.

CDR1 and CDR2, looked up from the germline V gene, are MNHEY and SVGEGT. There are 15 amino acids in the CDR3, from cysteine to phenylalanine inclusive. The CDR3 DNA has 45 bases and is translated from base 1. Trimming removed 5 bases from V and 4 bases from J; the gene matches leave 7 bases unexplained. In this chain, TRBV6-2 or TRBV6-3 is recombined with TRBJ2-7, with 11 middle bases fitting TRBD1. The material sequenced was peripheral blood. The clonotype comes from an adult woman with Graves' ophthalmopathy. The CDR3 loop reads CASSPPGTGGYEQYF. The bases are TGTGCCAGCAGTCCGCCCGGGACAGGGGGGTACGAGCAGTACTTC.